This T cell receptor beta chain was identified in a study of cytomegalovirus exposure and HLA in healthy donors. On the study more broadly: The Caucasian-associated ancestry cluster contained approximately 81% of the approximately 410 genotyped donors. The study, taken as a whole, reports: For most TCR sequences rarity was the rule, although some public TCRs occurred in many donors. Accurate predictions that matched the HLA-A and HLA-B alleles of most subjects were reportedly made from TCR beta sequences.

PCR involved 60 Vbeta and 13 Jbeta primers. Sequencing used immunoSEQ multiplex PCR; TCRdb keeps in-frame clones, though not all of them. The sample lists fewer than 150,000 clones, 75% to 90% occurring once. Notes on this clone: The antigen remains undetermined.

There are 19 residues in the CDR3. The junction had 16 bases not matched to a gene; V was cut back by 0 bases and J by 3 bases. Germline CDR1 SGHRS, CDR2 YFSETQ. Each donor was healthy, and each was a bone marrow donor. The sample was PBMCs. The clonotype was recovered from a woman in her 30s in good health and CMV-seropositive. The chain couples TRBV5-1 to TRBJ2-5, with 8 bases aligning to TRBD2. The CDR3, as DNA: TGCGCCAGCAGCTTGGCCCAGGCCGTCGGACTAGCTGTAAAAGAGACCCAGTACTTC. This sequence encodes CASSLAQAVGLAVKETQYF.